Listed below are T cell receptor beta chains from one sample, sequenced in a study of early T cells in non-severe SARS-CoV-2 infection. TCRdb ran MiXCR on the 5' RACE reads and lists one entry per CDR3 protein. The sample holds about 23,000 distinct CDR3 sequences; less than 6.5% are singletons and the top ten take about 10%. The specimen sequenced was whole blood. The receptors were sampled from an adult who was a healthcare worker with PCR-confirmed SARS-CoV-2 infection or an uninfected control (not recorded which). CDR3s include the opening cysteine and the closing phenylalanine or tryptophan. The D gene is left open where the match is weak.

cdr3_aa	v_call	j_call	d_call	cdr3_length
CASSSLAGTDTQYF	TRBV27	TRBJ2-3	.	14
CASSQTSGRGDTQYF	TRBV4-3	TRBJ2-3	TRBD2	15
CSAKALAGEVGELFF	TRBV20-1	TRBJ2-2	TRBD2	15
CASSLWDRMYNEQFF	TRBV28	TRBJ2-1	.	15
CASSFSLQETQYF	TRBV12-3/TRBV12-4	TRBJ2-5	.	13
CASAPGGTGRYEQYF	TRBV28	TRBJ2-7	.	15
CASSYDSSTDTQYF	TRBV6-6	TRBJ2-3	.	14
CASSLVAGVDTQYF	TRBV5-1	TRBJ2-3	TRBD2	14
CASSPLDLMRQFF	TRBV14	TRBJ2-1	.	13
CASSSLGTVNTEAFF	TRBV5-1	TRBJ1-1	.	15
CAGTPGVNTEAFF	TRBV7-9	TRBJ1-1	.	13
CASSPSGETNEKLFF	TRBV7-9	TRBJ1-4	.	15
CATSRPDSNKLFF	TRBV15	TRBJ1-4	.	13
CASSEPREKLFF	TRBV2	TRBJ1-4	.	12
CASSGSGYSNQPQHF	TRBV6-2/TRBV6-3	TRBJ1-5	.	15
CASSQQWGRTDTQYF	TRBV11-1	TRBJ2-3	.	15
CASSQWINYGYTF	TRBV19	TRBJ1-2	.	13
CASSPRLAGSGGNTDTQYF	TRBV5-1	TRBJ2-3	TRBD2	19
CSVDGGSYNEQFF	TRBV29-1	TRBJ2-1	.	13
CASSLHRAGGEQYF	TRBV7-6	TRBJ2-7	.	14
CASTFTYSASETQYF	TRBV2	TRBJ2-5	.	15
CAISGSTDTQYF	TRBV10-3	TRBJ2-3	.	12
CASSLEADTGELFF	TRBV5-1	TRBJ2-2	.	14
CASSEATGIYNEQFF	TRBV2	TRBJ2-1	TRBD1	15
CSARAMDSSDTQYF	TRBV20-1	TRBJ2-3	.	14
CASRSGTSAYNEQFF	TRBV28	TRBJ2-1	TRBD2	15
CASSLDRNPYNEQFF	TRBV11-2	TRBJ2-1	.	15
CASSLRGRDTQYF	TRBV12-3/TRBV12-4	TRBJ2-3	.	13
CSAGPGPSDIWYF	TRBV20-1	TRBJ2-7	.	13
CASSTGDYYNEQFF	TRBV5-1	TRBJ2-1	TRBD2	14
CASSVDRGVETQYF	TRBV2	TRBJ2-5	TRBD1	14
CSARGGHSNQPQHF	TRBV20-1	TRBJ1-5	.	14
CATSKPGDWNSPLHF	TRBV15	TRBJ1-6	.	15
CASSEINTEAFF	TRBV25-1	TRBJ1-1	.	12
CSARDEVGYYYNEQFF	TRBV20-1	TRBJ2-1	.	16
CSAHRQGWSEKLFF	TRBV20-1	TRBJ1-4	TRBD1	14
CASTGYTGELFF	TRBV19	TRBJ2-2	.	12
CASSLARGGAGTDTQYF	TRBV7-9	TRBJ2-3	.	17
CSALNRDTSYEQYF	TRBV20-1	TRBJ2-7	.	14
CASSLRSGAGANVLTF	TRBV7-6	TRBJ2-6	.	16
CASSWAQGQDTQYF	TRBV28	TRBJ2-3	TRBD1	14
CATSDSWDRTYNEQFF	TRBV24-1	TRBJ2-1	TRBD1	16
CATAPGGGRFGGGSDTQYF	TRBV19	TRBJ2-3	TRBD2	19
CASSLTSEASEAFF	TRBV11-1	TRBJ1-1	.	14
CASSYSAGTGNYGYTF	TRBV6-5	TRBJ1-2	TRBD1	16
CASSFPSVGEQYF	TRBV28	TRBJ2-7	.	13
CASSLGQKGNSPLHF	TRBV5-1	TRBJ1-6	.	15
CAITSEGPTTTNYGYTF	TRBV10-3	TRBJ1-2	.	17
CSAELNTEAFF	TRBV20-1	TRBJ1-1	.	11
CASGNLGGQGGNGYTF	TRBV28	TRBJ1-2	TRBD1	16
CASRDGTSLYEQYF	TRBV28	TRBJ2-7	.	14
CASSLEGGRQFF	TRBV11-2	TRBJ2-1	.	12